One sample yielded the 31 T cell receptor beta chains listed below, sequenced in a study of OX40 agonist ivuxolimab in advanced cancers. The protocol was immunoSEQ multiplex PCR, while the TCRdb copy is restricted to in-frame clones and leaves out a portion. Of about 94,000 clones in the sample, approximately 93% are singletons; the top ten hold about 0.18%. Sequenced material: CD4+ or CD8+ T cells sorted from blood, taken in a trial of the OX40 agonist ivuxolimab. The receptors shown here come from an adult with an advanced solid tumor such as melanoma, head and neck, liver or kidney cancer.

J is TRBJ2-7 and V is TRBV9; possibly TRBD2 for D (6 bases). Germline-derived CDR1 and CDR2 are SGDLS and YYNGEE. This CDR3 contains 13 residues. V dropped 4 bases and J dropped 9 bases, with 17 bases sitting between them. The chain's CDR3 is CASSPGGERWQYF. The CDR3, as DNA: TGTGCCAGCAGCCCCGGGGGTGAGCGGTGGCAGTACTTC.

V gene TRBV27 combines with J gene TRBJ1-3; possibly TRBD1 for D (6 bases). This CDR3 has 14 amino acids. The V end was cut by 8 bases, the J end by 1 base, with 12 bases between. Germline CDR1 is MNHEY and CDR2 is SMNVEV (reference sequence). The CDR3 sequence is CASSRGSSGNTIYF. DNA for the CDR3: TGTGCCAGCTCCAGGGGAAGTTCTGGAAACACCATATATTTT.

CDR3 amino acids: CASSLAFGGRPTYEQYF. CDR3 nucleotides: TGTGCCAGCAGCTTAGCCTTTGGGGGACGTCCCACCTACGAGCAGTACTTC. The rearrangement joins TRBV7-8 to TRBJ2-7; D is tentatively TRBD1 or TRBD2 (5 bases each). Germline V gene data show CDR1 as SGHVS and CDR2 as FQNEAQ. There are 17 residues in the CDR3. Trimming stripped 0 bases from V and 2 bases from J, with 17 bases between.

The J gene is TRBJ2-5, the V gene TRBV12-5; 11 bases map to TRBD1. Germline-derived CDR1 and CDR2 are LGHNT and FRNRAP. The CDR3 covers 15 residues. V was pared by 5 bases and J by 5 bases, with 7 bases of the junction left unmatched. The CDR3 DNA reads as TGTGCTAGTGGTGTGGACAGGGGGCTTCAGGAGACCCAGTACTTC. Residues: CASGVDRGLQETQYF.

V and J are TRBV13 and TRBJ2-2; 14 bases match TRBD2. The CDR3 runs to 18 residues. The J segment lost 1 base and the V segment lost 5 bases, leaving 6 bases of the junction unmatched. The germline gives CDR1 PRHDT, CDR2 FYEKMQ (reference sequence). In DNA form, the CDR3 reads TGTGCCAGCAGCACTGGACTAGCGGGGGGCCAGAACACCGGGGAGCTGTTTTTT. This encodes CASSTGLAGGQNTGELFF.

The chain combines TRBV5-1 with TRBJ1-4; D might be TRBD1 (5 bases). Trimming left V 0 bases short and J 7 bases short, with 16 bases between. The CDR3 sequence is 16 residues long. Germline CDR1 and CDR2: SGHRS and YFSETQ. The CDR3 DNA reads TGCGCCAGCAGCTTGGTTACCAGGGAGTACGGTGAAAAACTGTTTTTT. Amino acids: CASSLVTREYGEKLFF. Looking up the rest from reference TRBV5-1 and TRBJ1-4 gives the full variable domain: KAGVTQTPRYLIKTRGQQVTLSCSPISGHRSVSWYQQTPGQGLQFLFEYFSETQRNKGNFPGRFSGRQFSNSRSEMNVSTLELGDSALYLCASSLVTREYGEKLFFGSGTQLSVL.

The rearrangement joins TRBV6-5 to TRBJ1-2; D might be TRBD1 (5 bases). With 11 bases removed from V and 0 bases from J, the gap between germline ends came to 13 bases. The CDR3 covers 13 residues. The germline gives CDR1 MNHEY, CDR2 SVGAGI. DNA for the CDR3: TGTGCCGGCGCGGGACGGGCTAACTATGGCTACACCTTC. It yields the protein CAGAGRANYGYTF.

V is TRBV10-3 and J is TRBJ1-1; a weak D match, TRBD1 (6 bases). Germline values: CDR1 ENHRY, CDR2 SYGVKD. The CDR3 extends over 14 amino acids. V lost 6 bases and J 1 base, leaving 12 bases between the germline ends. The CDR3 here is CAIRGDTPNTEAFF. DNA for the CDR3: TGTGCCATCAGGGGGGACACGCCGAACACTGAAGCTTTCTTT.

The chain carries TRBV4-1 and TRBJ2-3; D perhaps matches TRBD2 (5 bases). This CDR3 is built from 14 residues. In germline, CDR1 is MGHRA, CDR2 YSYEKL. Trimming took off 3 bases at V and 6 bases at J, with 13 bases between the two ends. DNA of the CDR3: TGCGCCAGCAGCCATCCTACTAGTGGGGATACGCAGTATTTT. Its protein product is CASSHPTSGDTQYF.

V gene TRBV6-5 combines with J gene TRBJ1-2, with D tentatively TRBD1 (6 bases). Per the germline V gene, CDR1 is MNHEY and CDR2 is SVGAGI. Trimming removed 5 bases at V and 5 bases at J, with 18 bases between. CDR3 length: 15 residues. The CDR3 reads CASSLQGRGTYGYTF. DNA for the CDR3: TGTGCCAGCAGTCTACAGGGAAGGGGTACTTATGGCTACACCTTC.

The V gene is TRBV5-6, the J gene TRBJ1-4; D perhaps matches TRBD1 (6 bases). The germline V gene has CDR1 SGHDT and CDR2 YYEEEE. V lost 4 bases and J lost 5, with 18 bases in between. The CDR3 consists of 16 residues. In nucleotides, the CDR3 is TGTGCCAGCAGCAACTTCTACAGGGTGACCAATGAAAAACTGTTTTTT. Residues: CASSNFYRVTNEKLFF.

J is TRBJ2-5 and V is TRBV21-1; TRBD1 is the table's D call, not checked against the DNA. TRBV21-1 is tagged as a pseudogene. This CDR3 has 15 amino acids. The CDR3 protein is CASSKATRTEETQYF. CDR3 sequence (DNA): TGTGCCAGCAGCAAAGCGACGAGGACAGAAGAGACCCAGTACTTC.

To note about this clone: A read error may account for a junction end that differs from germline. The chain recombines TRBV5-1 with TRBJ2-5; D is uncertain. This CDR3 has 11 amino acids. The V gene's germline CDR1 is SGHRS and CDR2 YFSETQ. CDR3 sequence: CASSLDETRYF. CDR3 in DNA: TGCGCCAGCAGCTTGGATGAGACCCGGTACTTC.

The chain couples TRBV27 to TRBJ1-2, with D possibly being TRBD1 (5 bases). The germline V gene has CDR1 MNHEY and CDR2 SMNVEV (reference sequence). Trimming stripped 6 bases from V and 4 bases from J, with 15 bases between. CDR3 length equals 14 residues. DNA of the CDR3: TGTGCCAGCAGCCCTCGACAGAGAATCTATGGCTACACCTTC. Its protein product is CASSPRQRIYGYTF.

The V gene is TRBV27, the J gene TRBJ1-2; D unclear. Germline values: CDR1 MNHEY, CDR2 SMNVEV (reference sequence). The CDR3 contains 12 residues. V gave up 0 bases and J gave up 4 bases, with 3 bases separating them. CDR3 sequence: CASSLSGYGYTF. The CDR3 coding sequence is TGTGCCAGCAGTTTATCCGGCTATGGCTACACCTTC.

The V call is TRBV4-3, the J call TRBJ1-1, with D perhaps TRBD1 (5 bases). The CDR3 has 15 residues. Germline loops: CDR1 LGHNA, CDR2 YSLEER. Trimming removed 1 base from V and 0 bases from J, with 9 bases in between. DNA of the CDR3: TGCGCCAGCAGCCAAGGGGGCAAAATGAACACTGAAGCTTTCTTT. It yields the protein CASSQGGKMNTEAFF.

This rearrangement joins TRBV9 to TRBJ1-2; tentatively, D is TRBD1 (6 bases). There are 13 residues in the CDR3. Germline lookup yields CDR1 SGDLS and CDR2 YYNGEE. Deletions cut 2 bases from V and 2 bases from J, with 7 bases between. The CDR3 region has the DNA TGTGCCAGCAGCGTGACAGGAAACTATGGCTACACCTTC. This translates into CASSVTGNYGYTF.

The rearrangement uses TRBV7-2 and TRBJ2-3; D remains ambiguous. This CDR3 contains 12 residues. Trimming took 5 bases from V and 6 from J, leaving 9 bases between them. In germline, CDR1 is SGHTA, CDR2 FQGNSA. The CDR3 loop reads CASSPRADTQYF. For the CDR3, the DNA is TGTGCCAGCAGCCCGAGAGCCGATACGCAGTATTTT. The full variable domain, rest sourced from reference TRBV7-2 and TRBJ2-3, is GAGVSQSPSNKVTEKGKDVELRCDPISGHTALYWYRQSLGQGLEFLIYFQGNSAPDKSGLPSDRFSAERTGGSVSTLTIQRTQQEDSAVYLCASSPRADTQYFGPGTRLTVL.

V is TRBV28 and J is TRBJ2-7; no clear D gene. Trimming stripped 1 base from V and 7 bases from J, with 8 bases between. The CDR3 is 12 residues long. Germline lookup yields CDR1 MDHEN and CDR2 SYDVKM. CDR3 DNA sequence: TGTGCCAGCAGTTTATCCAGGTGGGAGCAGTACTTC. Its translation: CASSLSRWEQYF.

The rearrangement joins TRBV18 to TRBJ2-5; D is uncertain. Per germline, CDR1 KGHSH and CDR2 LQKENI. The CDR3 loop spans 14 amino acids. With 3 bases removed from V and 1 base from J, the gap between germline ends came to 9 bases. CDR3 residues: CASSPPATQETQYF. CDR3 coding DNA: TGTGCCAGCTCACCCCCGGCCACCCAAGAGACCCAGTACTTC.

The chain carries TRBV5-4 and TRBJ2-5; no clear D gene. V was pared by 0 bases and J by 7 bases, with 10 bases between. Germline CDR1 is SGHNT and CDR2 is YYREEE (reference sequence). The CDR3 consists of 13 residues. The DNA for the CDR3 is TGTGCCAGCAGCTTGGGTCCGTCAGGGACCCAGTACTTC. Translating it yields CASSLGPSGTQYF.

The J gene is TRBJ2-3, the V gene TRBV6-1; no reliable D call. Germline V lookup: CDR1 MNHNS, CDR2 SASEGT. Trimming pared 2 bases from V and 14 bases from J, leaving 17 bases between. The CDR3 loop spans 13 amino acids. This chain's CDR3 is CASSESPPEVGYF. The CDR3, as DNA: TGTGCCAGCAGTGAATCCCCCCCCGAGGTGGGGTATTTT.

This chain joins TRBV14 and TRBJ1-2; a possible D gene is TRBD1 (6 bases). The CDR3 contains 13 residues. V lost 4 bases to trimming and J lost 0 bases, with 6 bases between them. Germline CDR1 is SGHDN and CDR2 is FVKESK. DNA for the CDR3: TGTGCCAGCAGCCCAGGGGCTAACTATGGCTACACCTTC. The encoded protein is CASSPGANYGYTF.

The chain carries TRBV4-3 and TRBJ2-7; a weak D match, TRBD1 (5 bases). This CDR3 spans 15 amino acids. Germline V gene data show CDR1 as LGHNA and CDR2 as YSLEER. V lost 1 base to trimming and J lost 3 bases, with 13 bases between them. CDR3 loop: CASSQAGQGLYEQYF. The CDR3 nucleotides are TGCGCCAGCAGCCAAGCGGGTCAGGGTCTCTACGAGCAGTACTTC.

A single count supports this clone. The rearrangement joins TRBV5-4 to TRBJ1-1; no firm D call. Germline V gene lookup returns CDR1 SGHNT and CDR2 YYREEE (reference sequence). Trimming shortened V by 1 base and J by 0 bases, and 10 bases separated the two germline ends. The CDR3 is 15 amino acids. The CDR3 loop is CASSLISGMNTEAFF. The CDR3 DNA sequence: TGTGCCAGCAGCTTGATTTCCGGAATGAACACTGAAGCTTTCTTT.

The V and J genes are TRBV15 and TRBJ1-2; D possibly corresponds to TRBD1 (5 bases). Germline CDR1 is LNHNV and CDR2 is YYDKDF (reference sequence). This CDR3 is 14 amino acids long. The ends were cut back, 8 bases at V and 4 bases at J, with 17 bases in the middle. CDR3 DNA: TGTGCCACCGAGCCCGGGGGACGGTCCTATGGCTACACCTTC. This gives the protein CATEPGGRSYGYTF.

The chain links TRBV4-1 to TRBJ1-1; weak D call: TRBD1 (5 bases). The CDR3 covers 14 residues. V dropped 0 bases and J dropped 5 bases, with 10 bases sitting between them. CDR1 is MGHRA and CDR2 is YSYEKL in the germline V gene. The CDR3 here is CASSQDRGRTEAFF. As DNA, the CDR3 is TGCGCCAGCAGCCAAGATCGGGGGAGGACTGAAGCTTTCTTT.

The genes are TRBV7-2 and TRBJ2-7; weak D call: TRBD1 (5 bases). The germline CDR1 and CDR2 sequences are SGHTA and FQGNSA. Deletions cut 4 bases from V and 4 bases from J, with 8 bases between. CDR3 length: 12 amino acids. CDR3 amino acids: CASSSDRYEQYF. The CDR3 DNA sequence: TGTGCCAGCAGCTCCGACAGATACGAGCAGTACTTC.

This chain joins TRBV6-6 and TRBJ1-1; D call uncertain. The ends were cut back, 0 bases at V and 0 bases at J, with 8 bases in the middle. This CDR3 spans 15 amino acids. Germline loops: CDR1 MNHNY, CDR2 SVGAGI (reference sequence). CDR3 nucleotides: TGTGCCAGCAGTTACTCGGGGAGCATGAACACTGAAGCTTTCTTT. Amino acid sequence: CASSYSGSMNTEAFF.

CDR3 sequence reads: CASSLHLNTEAFF. CDR3 nucleotides: TGTGCCAGCAGCTTACACCTGAACACTGAAGCTTTCTTT. This chain links TRBV11-2 with TRBJ1-1; D not certain. Germline V CDR1 and CDR2: SGHAT, FQNNGV. The CDR3 is 13 residues long. Between the trimmed V and J ends, which lost 2 bases and 0 bases, there was a span of 4 bases.

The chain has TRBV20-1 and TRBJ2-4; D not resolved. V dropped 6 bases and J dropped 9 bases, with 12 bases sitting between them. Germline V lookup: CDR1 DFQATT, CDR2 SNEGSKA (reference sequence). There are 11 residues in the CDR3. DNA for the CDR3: TGCAGTGCCCCGGACGTTCGCATTCAGTACTTC. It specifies CSAPDVRIQYF.